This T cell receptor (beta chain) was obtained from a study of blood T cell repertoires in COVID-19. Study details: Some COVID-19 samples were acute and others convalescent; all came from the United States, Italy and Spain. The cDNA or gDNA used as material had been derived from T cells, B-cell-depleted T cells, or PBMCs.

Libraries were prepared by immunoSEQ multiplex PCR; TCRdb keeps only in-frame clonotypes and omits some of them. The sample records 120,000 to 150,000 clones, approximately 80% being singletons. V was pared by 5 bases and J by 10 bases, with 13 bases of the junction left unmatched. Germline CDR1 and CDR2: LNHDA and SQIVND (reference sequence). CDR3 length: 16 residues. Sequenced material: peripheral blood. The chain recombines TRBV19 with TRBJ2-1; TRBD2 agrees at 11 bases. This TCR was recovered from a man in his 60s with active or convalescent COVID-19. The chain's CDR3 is CASSRSGTSGLVEQFF. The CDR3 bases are TGTGCCAGTAGTCGTTCCGGGACTAGCGGCTTGGTGGAGCAGTTCTTC.